This TCR beta chain was documented in a study of vaccination and CD4 T cells after COVID-19 (dated 2022 in TCRdb). As for the study more broadly: Every convalescent patient had a positive nasal swab PCR test for SARS-CoV-2, with mild disease in nine patients and severe disease in one. The convalescent cohort included six males and four females, with two Hispanic individuals, seven Caucasians, two Asians and one multiracial person. Each participant got two doses of either the Pfizer-BioNTech BNT162b2 vaccine (n=8) or the Moderna mRNA-1273 vaccine (n=2). Post-COVID blood samples from convalescent patients were collected a median of approximately 93 days after diagnosis, with a range of 35 to 161 days. The time from the second vaccine dose to post-vaccine blood sampling had a median of roughly 70 days and ranged from 14 to 241 days. Culture stimuli were overlapping spike peptide pools from SARS-CoV-2 and from the common cold coronaviruses HCoV-NL63, HCoV-OC43 and HCoV-229E. In control cultures, a CEFX viral epitope pool was used as positive control, an HIV-1 Nef peptide pool was used as negative control, or no peptide was added. In ten to eleven COVID-19 convalescent patients and a handful of infection-naive healthy vaccine recipients, researchers compared the spike-specific CD4+ TCR repertoire from before mRNA vaccination with the repertoire from after. Overall results and qualifications from the work: Among the post-vaccine SARS-CoV-2-reactive clones in convalescent patients, a median roughly 85% showed up only after vaccination, which suggests vaccine-specific priming. Relatively few convalescent patients were included in the study, and early timepoints after natural infection were not analyzed. The median number of SARS-CoV-2-reactive clonotypes rose from 20 to 25 after infection to 38 after vaccination, but the change was not significant. Of the vaccine-specific clones found in convalescent patients, nearly all (304 of 307) were mono-reactive for SARS-CoV-2 spike instead of being cross-reactive with common cold coronaviruses.

In the paper's terms, the treatment or condition label means: approximately nine-day PBMC culture with coronavirus spike peptide pools or control peptides (ViraFEST assay). To expand antigen-specific T cells with peptide pools and then pick out the expanded clonotypes through TCR sequencing, the study relied on the ViraFEST assay. The positive SARS-CoV-2 PCR tests of the convalescent patients were dated from March to December 2020, before the Alpha, Beta and Delta variants emerged in the United States. Each well held 2.2 million or so PBMCs cultured with approximately 10 ug/ml peptide pools in IMDM containing about 5% human AB serum and around 10 IU/ml IL-2. On days 3 and 7, half of the culture medium was replaced with fresh IL-2-containing medium. After approximately eleven days of culture, CD4+ T cells were isolated by negative selection using the EasySep CD4+ T cell isolation kit. PBMCs were separated from whole blood using Ficoll-Paque Plus gradient centrifugation and then either used fresh or cryopreserved at -140C. In general, triplicate wells were set up for every culture condition.

About this clonotype: Its antigen is currently not known. Base qualities were left out, and no much larger clone turns up one base away.

Library method: PCR. DNA from cultured CD4+ T cells underwent TCR sequencing with the Oncomine TCR Beta short-read assay at the Johns Hopkins FTIC core. Genomic DNA was extracted from the cultured CD4+ T cells with the QIAamp micro DNA kit. Oncomine TCR Beta libraries from cultured CD4+ T cells were pooled with unique dual indexes and sequenced on an Illumina iSeq 100. Regarding the original processing steps: Non-productive sequences were filtered out, and CDR3s that did not start with C, did not end with F or W, or were shorter than 7 amino acids were discarded. The MANAFEST web application identified antigen-specific clonotypes by comparing peptide-stimulated wells against reference wells and other culture wells. Positive clones required FDR below 0.05, an odds ratio above 5, and productive frequency above 0.1% in at least two of three replicate wells. A clonotype counted as cross-reactive if it showed significant expansion both in the SARS-CoV-2 spike wells and in at least one common cold coronavirus spike condition. Similarity between CDR3 sequences was evaluated in R version 3.6.1 using Levenshtein distances (stringdist) and unrooted phylogenetic trees (ape). In TCRdb, the public reads were trimmed at Q25 with fastp and aligned with MiXCR, with productive beta chains retained. Identical CDR3 protein sequences are pooled into one entry, listed with their most common genes and DNA. The V and J calls shown here were made by TCRdb, not taken from the authors' results. The sample contains some 14,000 distinct CDR3 sequences, about 59% of them found a single time. The ten largest clonotypes hold 6.5% to 9% of the sample.

Taken from the germline V gene, the CDR1 and CDR2 loops are MNHNS and SASEGT. The germline V end is reduced by 4 bases and the J end by 0 bases; junction bases left unmatched: 3. CDR3 length: 14 amino acids, cysteine to phenylalanine. Left in the record is the CDR3 DNA by itself, 42 bases read in frame from the first base. The receptor chain draws on TRBV6-1 and TRBJ2-7, with 7 bases aligning to TRBD2. The clonotype comes from a human donor who had recovered from COVID-19. Sequencing was performed on CD4+ T cells from blood, cultured in vitro. The nucleotide sequence reads as follows: TGTGCCAGCAGTGTAGCGGGTAACTCCTACGAGCAGTACTTC. Its protein is CASSVAGNSYEQYF.